The next 18 T cell receptor beta chains were all read from a single sample in a study of blood T cell repertoires in COVID-19 (dated by TCRdb to 2019 to 2021). Library construction relied on the immunoSEQ multiplex PCR assay. TCRdb mirrors the immuneACCESS table, restricted to in-frame sequences. Some clones are absent from its copies; in checked studies, under half trace to an unresolved V gene, and the reason for the others is unknown. The sample yields some 78,000 clones; 90% were counted once. Roughly 1% of the sample lies in the top ten. The sequenced material came from peripheral blood. These TCRs come from a woman aged 45-60 years in a cohort sampled during active COVID-19.

V gene TRBV13 combines with J gene TRBJ2-1, with 14 bases fitting TRBD2. This CDR3 region has 16 residues. With V trimmed by 3 bases and J by 9 bases, 7 bases remained unmatched. The germline CDR1 and CDR2 sequences are PRHDT and FYEKMQ (reference sequence). CDR3 in DNA: TGTGCCAGCAGCTTCGGACTAGCGGGAGGCCACGGTGAGCAGTTCTTC. Translated: CASSFGLAGGHGEQFF.

A remark on this clone: A junction boundary mismatches the germline segment, possibly from a read error. At the DNA level, this CDR3 is encoded by other sequences in the same sample as well. V gene TRBV5-1 combines with J gene TRBJ2-2; TRBD2 might be the D (6 bases). Germline V lookup: CDR1 SGHRS, CDR2 YFSETQ. The CDR3 sequence is 13 residues long. This chain's CDR3 is CASSGGVTGELFF. The CDR3 DNA sequence: TGCGCCAGCAGCGGAGGGGTAACCGGGGAGCTATTTTTT.

The genes are TRBV7-9 and TRBJ2-7; D not certain. Trimming left V 4 bases short and J 2 bases short, with 3 bases between. Germline loops: CDR1 SEHNR, CDR2 FQNEAQ (reference sequence). The CDR3 spans 11 residues. CDR3 amino acids: CASSSTYEQYF. In nucleotides, the CDR3 is TGTGCCAGCAGCTCCACCTACGAGCAGTACTTC.

The rearrangement joins TRBV2 to TRBJ2-1; D is possibly TRBD2 (6 bases). V lost 5 bases and J 9 bases, leaving 17 bases between the germline ends. Germline CDR1 is SNHLY and CDR2 is FYNNEI. The CDR3 runs 14 residues. CDR3 amino acids: CASSTSSGDGEQFF. The CDR3 nucleotides read TGTGCCAGCAGTACTAGCTCAGGTGATGGTGAGCAGTTCTTC.

DNA of the CDR3: TGTGCCAGCAGCTTAACTTCCGGTCTGCCCGGGGGCACAGATACGCAGTATTTT. It translates to CASSLTSGLPGGTDTQYF. V and J are TRBV7-3 and TRBJ2-3, with a possible D match to TRBD2 (5 bases). Germline V gene lookup returns CDR1 SGHTA and CDR2 FQGTGA. The ends were cut back, 0 bases at V and 1 base at J, with 17 bases in the middle. The CDR3 is 18 amino acids.

The gene calls are TRBV27 and TRBJ2-1; 9 bases map to TRBD1. The V segment lost 6 bases and the J segment 4 bases; nucleotides outside the gene matches: 7. CDR1 and CDR2 (germline): MNHEY, SMNVEV (reference sequence). The CDR3 is 15 amino acids. DNA of the CDR3: TGTGCCAGCAGCCCCGGACAGGGGAGGTACAATGAGCAGTTCTTC. This sequence encodes CASSPGQGRYNEQFF.

The gene calls are TRBV3-1 (or the pseudogene TRBV3-2) and TRBJ2-3; 7 positions match TRBD1. Per germline, CDR1 LGHDT and CDR2 YNNKEL (reference sequence). Losses at the gene ends were 5 bases for V and 0 bases for J; bases not matched to a gene: 8. CDR3 size: 16 residues. CDR3 DNA sequence: TGTGCCAGCAGCGGGACAGCACACACTAGCACAGATACGCAGTATTTT. It translates to CASSGTAHTSTDTQYF.

The gene calls are TRBV28 and TRBJ2-2; 7 bases match TRBD2. V was pared by 7 bases and J by 11 bases, with 16 bases of the junction left unmatched. This CDR3 is 15 amino acids long. Germline V CDR1 and CDR2: MDHEN, SYDVKM. The CDR3 here is CASTSGRGTPAELFF. For the CDR3, the DNA is TGTGCCAGCACCTCAGGGCGGGGGACCCCGGCCGAGCTGTTTTTT.

The J gene is TRBJ2-1, the V gene TRBV28; 9 bases fit TRBD2. The CDR3 is made up of 14 amino acids. The V gene's germline CDR1 is MDHEN and CDR2 SYDVKM. V shed 3 bases, J shed 6 bases, and the junction held 3 bases outside the gene matches. Here the CDR3 reads CASSLTSGFNEQFF. DNA of the CDR3: TGTGCCAGCAGTTTGACTAGCGGTTTCAATGAGCAGTTCTTC.

This rearrangement joins TRBV24-1 to TRBJ1-6; TRBD1 matches 7 bases. The CDR3 extends over 19 amino acids. In germline, CDR1 is KGHDR, CDR2 SFDVKD. V dropped 5 bases and J dropped 7; count of bases not matched to a gene: 19. Here the CDR3 reads CATSAPYRGRGSPNSPLHF. The CDR3 bases are TGTGCCACCAGTGCCCCCTATAGGGGCAGGGGGTCGCCCAATTCACCCCTCCACTTT.

The genes are TRBV5-1 and TRBJ1-2; tentatively, D is TRBD1 (5 bases). Germline values: CDR1 SGHRS, CDR2 YFSETQ. Trimming left V 0 bases short and J 5 bases short, with 17 bases between. This CDR3 contains 16 residues. CDR3 region: CASSLDDRLVSYGYTF. The CDR3 region has the DNA TGCGCCAGCAGCTTGGATGACAGATTAGTATCTTATGGCTACACCTTC.

The V gene is TRBV5-1, the J gene TRBJ2-1; 11 bases align to TRBD2. The trim removed 1 base at V and 9 bases at J, leaving 3 bases unmatched. The CDR3 has 14 amino acids. Germline V gene sequence: CDR1 SGHRS, CDR2 YFSETQ. This CDR3 is CASSLQGLAGEQFF. DNA for the CDR3: TGCGCCAGCAGCTTGCAAGGACTAGCGGGTGAGCAGTTCTTC.

This clone was counted a single time. The J gene is TRBJ1-3, the V gene TRBV30; D perhaps matches TRBD1 (5 bases). The length of the CDR3 is 15 residues. V lost 3 bases, J lost 1 base, and 13 bases lay in between. The germline V gene encodes CDR1 GTSNPN and CDR2 SVGIG (reference sequence). Here the CDR3 reads CAWRAGGWSGNTIYF. DNA of the CDR3: TGTGCCTGGAGGGCCGGGGGGTGGTCTGGAAACACCATATATTTT.

The chain recombines TRBV7-9 with TRBJ1-4; 9 bases map to TRBD1. CDR1 is SEHNR and CDR2 is FQNEAQ in the germline V gene (reference sequence). The CDR3 totals 14 residues. The V and J ends lost 5 bases and 5 bases, in that order; junction bases with no gene match: 3. The CDR3: CASSTGTGNEKLFF. The CDR3 nucleotides are TGTGCCAGCAGCACCGGGACAGGGAATGAAAAACTGTTTTTT.

With respect to this clone: Other DNA sequences within the sample encode an identical CDR3. The chain is built from TRBV5-1 and TRBJ2-1; the match to TRBD2 covers 7 bases. CDR3 length: 14 residues. Germline CDR1 reads SGHRS; CDR2 reads YFSETQ. The ends lost 4 bases at V and 0 bases at J; junction bases unmatched: 1. The CDR3 sequence: CASSPGGSYNEQFF. The CDR3 nucleotides read TGCGCCAGCAGCCCGGGGGGCTCCTACAATGAGCAGTTCTTC.

This chain uses TRBV5-1 with TRBJ2-1, with D maybe TRBD1 (6 bases). The CDR3 contains 17 residues. V lost 4 bases, J lost 7 bases, and 24 bases lay in between. Germline CDR1 and CDR2: SGHRS and YFSETQ. The DNA for the CDR3 is TGCGCCAGCAGCCCAACAACGGTAGGGGGAGTAGTAAATGAGCAGTTCTTC. This sequence encodes CASSPTTVGGVVNEQFF.

This rearrangement joins TRBV6-5 to TRBJ2-7; weak D call: TRBD2 (5 bases). The CDR3 length is 14 residues. Trimming shortened V by 0 bases and J by 2 bases, and 8 bases separated the two germline ends. Looked up from germline, CDR1 is MNHEY and CDR2 is SVGAGI. The CDR3 DNA reads TGTGCCAGCAGTTACTCCCGGGGAACCTACGAGCAGTACTTC. Its translation is CASSYSRGTYEQYF.

The chain is built from TRBV5-6 and TRBJ1-2, with 7 bases matching TRBD1. Germline values: CDR1 SGHDT, CDR2 YYEEEE. J gave up 0 bases and V 4 bases, and 6 bases lay outside the gene matches. The CDR3 spans 15 residues. CDR3 region: CASSPDRTANYGYTF. CDR3 DNA sequence: TGTGCCAGCAGCCCGGACAGGACCGCTAACTATGGCTACACCTTC.